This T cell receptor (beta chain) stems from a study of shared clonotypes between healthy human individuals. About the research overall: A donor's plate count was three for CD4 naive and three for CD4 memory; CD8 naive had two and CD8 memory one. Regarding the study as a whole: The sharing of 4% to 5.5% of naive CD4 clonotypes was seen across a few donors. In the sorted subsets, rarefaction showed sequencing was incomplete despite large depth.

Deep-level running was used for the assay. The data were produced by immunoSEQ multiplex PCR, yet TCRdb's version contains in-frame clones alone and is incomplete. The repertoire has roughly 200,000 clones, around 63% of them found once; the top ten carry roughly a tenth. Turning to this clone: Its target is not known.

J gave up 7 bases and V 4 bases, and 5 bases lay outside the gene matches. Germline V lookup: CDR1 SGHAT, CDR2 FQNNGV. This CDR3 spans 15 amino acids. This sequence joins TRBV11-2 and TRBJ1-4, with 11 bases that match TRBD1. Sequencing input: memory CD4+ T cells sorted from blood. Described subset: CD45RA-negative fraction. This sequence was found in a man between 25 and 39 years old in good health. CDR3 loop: CASSYTGTGGEKLFF. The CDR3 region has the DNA TGTGCCAGCAGCTACACCGGGACAGGGGGTGAAAAACTGTTTTTT.